What follows describes a single T cell receptor beta chain. Its specificity is not known. TCRdb re-analysed the reads in MiXCR, keeping a single row per CDR3 protein. The sample lists roughly 150,000 distinct CDR3 sequences, 20% to 30% occurring once. Germline lookup yields CDR1 SGHVS and CDR2 FQNEAQ. CDR3 length equals 15 residues. Deletions cut 7 bases from V and 4 bases from J, with 17 bases between. The data were obtained in a study of T cell repertoires in cytomegalovirus infection. Overall study context: TCR beta signatures that were public indicated CMV infection and matching HLA type. General study results and limits: Public TCR beta family frequency separated CMV-and-HLA carriers, including in an independent cohort.

The chain couples TRBV7-8 to TRBJ2-1; unclear D gene. This clonotype was obtained from a human donor in good health (CMV status not recorded). Some clones in this sample may be carry-over from other donors' samples. What was sequenced was PBMCs. As DNA, the CDR3 is TGTGCCAGCAACAAACGTCAGAACTCTTACAATGAGCAGTTCTTC. Translated, it gives CASNKRQNSYNEQFF.